These T cell receptor beta chains were read from a single sample in a study of blood T cells in healthy people across ages. TCRdb reprocessed the 5' RACE reads with MiXCR, giving one entry per CDR3 protein. The sample includes around 970,000 distinct CDR3 sequences, around 54% seen only once; the top ten take roughly 23%. The sample comprised blood. The receptors here all came from a woman aged 55-69 years in good health. CDR3s include the opening cysteine and the closing phenylalanine or tryptophan. Fields, in order: clone size, D gene, J gene, V gene, CDR3 DNA, CDR3 protein. D genes are given only for firm matches. Clone size is stated in some rows and not others, as once, few, many or a class when expanded.

clone size: NA; D gene: NA; J gene: TRBJ1-2; V gene: TRBV10-2; CDR3 DNA: TGCGCCAGCAGTGAGTGGAGGGAGGAGGCCTATGGCTACACCTTC; CDR3 protein: CASSEWREEAYGYTF
clone size: NA; D gene: NA; J gene: TRBJ2-7; V gene: TRBV3-1; CDR3 DNA: TGTGCCAGGGTGATTTTATCCTACAATGAGCAGTACTTC; CDR3 protein: CARVILSYNEQYF
clone size: few; D gene: TRBD2; J gene: TRBJ2-5; V gene: TRBV6-1; CDR3 DNA: TGTGCCAGCAGTGGGCGTCGGGGGGTGCAGACCCAGTACTTC; CDR3 protein: CASSGRRGVQTQYF
clone size: few; D gene: NA; J gene: TRBJ2-1; V gene: TRBV5-1; CDR3 DNA: TGCGCCAGCAGCTTGGACGGATACGACCACAATGAGCAGTTCTTC; CDR3 protein: CASSLDGYDHNEQFF
clone size: once; D gene: NA; J gene: TRBJ2-2; V gene: TRBV5-1; CDR3 DNA: TGCGCCAGCAGCCGATATCCAGGCACCGGGGAGCTGTTTTTT; CDR3 protein: CASSRYPGTGELFF
clone size: few; D gene: NA; J gene: TRBJ2-7; V gene: TRBV4-1; CDR3 DNA: TGCGCCAGCAGCCAGGCGGGGCCCGACTACGAGCAGTACTTC; CDR3 protein: CASSQAGPDYEQYF
clone size: NA; D gene: TRBD2; J gene: TRBJ2-5; V gene: TRBV2; CDR3 DNA: TGTGCCAGCAGGAGCGGGGTGTCCCAAGAGACCCAGTACTTC; CDR3 protein: CASRSGVSQETQYF
clone size: NA; D gene: NA; J gene: TRBJ2-7; V gene: TRBV15; CDR3 DNA: TGTGCCACCAGCACAAGTCGCATAACCTACGAGCAGTACTTC; CDR3 protein: CATSTSRITYEQYF
clone size: NA; D gene: NA; J gene: TRBJ2-7; V gene: TRBV7-6; CDR3 DNA: TGTGCCAGCAGCCCCCACCCTGGGAGCGGTCTAACCTACGAGCAGTACTTC; CDR3 protein: CASSPHPGSGLTYEQYF
clone size: few; D gene: TRBD1; J gene: TRBJ2-5; V gene: TRBV29-1; CDR3 DNA: TGCAGCGTCGGGACAGGGGTCTCTCAAGAGACCCAGTACTTC; CDR3 protein: CSVGTGVSQETQYF
clone size: few; D gene: NA; J gene: TRBJ2-3; V gene: TRBV29-1; CDR3 DNA: TGCAGCTTTCGACCAGACAATACGCAGTATTTT; CDR3 protein: CSFRPDNTQYF
clone size: NA; D gene: TRBD1; J gene: TRBJ1-5; V gene: TRBV29-1; CDR3 DNA: TGCAGCGTTGCGACAGGGAACCATCAGCCCCAGCATTTT; CDR3 protein: CSVATGNHQPQHF
clone size: NA; D gene: NA; J gene: TRBJ2-1; V gene: TRBV2; CDR3 DNA: TGTGCCAGCACCCAGAGGCCATCGGCGGGCGATGAGCAGTTCTTC; CDR3 protein: CASTQRPSAGDEQFF
clone size: NA; D gene: TRBD1; J gene: TRBJ2-2; V gene: TRBV10-3; CDR3 DNA: TGTGCCATCAGTGAAAAGAATCTAGGCGACAGGGGGTTCGGGGAGCTGTTTTTT; CDR3 protein: CAISEKNLGDRGFGELFF
clone size: many; D gene: TRBD1; J gene: TRBJ2-7; V gene: TRBV10-3; CDR3 DNA: TGTGCCGCGCGGACAGGGGTCCACGAGCAGTACTTC; CDR3 protein: CAARTGVHEQYF
clone size: NA; D gene: NA; J gene: TRBJ2-1; V gene: TRBV4-1; CDR3 DNA: TGCGCCAGCAGCCACCTAAGGTCGGCGGAGCAGTTCTTC; CDR3 protein: CASSHLRSAEQFF
clone size: NA; D gene: TRBD2; J gene: TRBJ2-1; V gene: TRBV20-1; CDR3 DNA: TGCAGTGCTAGAGCCCCGACGGGGGGCTCCTACAATGAGCAGTTCTTC; CDR3 protein: CSARAPTGGSYNEQFF
clone size: few; D gene: NA; J gene: TRBJ2-7; V gene: TRBV20-1; CDR3 DNA: TGCAGTGCTCCTAGGGGGGGGGACTCCTACGAGCAGTACTTC; CDR3 protein: CSAPRGGDSYEQYF
clone size: NA; D gene: NA; J gene: TRBJ1-5; V gene: TRBV28; CDR3 DNA: TGTGCCAGCAGTGAAGCGGGGATCAATCAGCCCCAGCATTTT; CDR3 protein: CASSEAGINQPQHF
clone size: NA; D gene: TRBD2; J gene: TRBJ2-1; V gene: TRBV10-1; CDR3 DNA: TGCGCCAGCAGAGAGCGGGAGGTCTACGGTGAGCAGTTCTTC; CDR3 protein: CASREREVYGEQFF
clone size: NA; D gene: TRBD1; J gene: TRBJ2-7; V gene: TRBV28; CDR3 DNA: TGTGCCAGCAGCCCTTCTCGGACAGGGCGACTATCCTACGAGCAGTACTTC; CDR3 protein: CASSPSRTGRLSYEQYF
clone size: NA; D gene: NA; J gene: TRBJ1-6; V gene: TRBV27; CDR3 DNA: TGTGCCAGCAGGCGGACAGAGGATCTGTATAATTCACCCCTCCACTTT; CDR3 protein: CASRRTEDLYNSPLHF